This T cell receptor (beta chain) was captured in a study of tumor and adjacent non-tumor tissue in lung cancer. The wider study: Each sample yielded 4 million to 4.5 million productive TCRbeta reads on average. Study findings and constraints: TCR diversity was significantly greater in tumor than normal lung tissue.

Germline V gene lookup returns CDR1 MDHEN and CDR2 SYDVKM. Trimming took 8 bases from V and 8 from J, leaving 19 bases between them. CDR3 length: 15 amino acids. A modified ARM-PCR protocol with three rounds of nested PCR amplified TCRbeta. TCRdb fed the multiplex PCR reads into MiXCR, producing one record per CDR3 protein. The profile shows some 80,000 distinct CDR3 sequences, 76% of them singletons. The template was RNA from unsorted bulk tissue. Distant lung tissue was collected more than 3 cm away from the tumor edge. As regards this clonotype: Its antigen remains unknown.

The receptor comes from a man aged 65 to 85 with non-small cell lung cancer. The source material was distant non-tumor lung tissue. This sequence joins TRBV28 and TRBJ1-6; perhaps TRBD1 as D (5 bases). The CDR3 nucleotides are TGTGCCAGCCTCCCTAGCATCTGGGGGGATTCACCCCTCCACTTT. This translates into CASLPSIWGDSPLHF.